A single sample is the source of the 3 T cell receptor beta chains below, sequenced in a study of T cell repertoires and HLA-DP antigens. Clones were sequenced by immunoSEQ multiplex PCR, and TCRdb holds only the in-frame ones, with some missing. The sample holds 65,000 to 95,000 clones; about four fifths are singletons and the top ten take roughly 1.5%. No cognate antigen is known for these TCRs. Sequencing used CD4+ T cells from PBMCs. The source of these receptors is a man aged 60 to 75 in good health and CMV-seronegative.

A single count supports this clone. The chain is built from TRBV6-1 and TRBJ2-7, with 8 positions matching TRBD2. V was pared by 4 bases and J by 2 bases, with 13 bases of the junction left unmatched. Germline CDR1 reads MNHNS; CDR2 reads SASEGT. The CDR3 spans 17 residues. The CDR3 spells CASSATSRLAHTYEQYV. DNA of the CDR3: TGTGCCAGCAGTGCAACCTCCCGACTAGCGCATACCTACGAGCAGTACGTC.

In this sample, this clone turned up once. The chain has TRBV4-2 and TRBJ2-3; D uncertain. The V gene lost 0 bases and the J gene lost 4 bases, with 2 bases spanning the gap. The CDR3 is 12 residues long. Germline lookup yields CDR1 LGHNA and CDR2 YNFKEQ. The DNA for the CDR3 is TGTGCCAGCAGCCAAGAGGCAGATACGCAGTATTTT. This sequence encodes CASSQEADTQYF.

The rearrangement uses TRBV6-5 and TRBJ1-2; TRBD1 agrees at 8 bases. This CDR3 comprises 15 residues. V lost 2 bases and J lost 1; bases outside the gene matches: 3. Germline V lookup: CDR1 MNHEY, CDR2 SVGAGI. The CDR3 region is CASSYARGHNYGYTF. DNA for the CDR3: TGTGCCAGCAGTTACGCCAGGGGGCATAACTATGGCTACACCTTC.